Presented here are 20 T cell receptor beta chains from one specimen sequenced in a study of CXCR3-negative and CXCR3-positive naive CD8 T cells. The TRB cDNA libraries were prepared by 5' RACE with UMI labels. TCRdb re-called the 5' RACE reads and gives one entry per CDR3 protein, without DNA. Its clone listing holds around 45,000 distinct CDR3 sequences. Sequenced: naive CXCR3- CD8+ T cells from blood. Subset here: CD45RO-CCR7+CD27+CD95- naive CD8+ T cells lacking CXCR3 (TNR3-). These receptors were collected from a human donor in good health. Some clones in this sample may be carry-over from other donors' samples.

V gene TRBV29-1 combines with J gene TRBJ1-3; absent DNA, TCRdb's TRBD1 call cannot be checked. Germline V lookup: CDR1 SQVTM, CDR2 ANQGSEA. The length of the CDR3 is 13 residues. The CDR3 loop reads CSVLRDNRNTIYF.

V is TRBV28 and J is TRBJ2-3; absent DNA, TCRdb's TRBD1 call cannot be checked. There are 15 residues in the CDR3. CDR1 is MDHEN, CDR2 SYDVKM, per germline. The CDR3 here is CASSFGDGDSITQYF.

The chain joins TRBV4-1 to TRBJ2-5. The length of the CDR3 is 15 residues. Germline V gives CDR1 MGHRA, CDR2 YSYEKL. CDR3: CASSQVATNQETQYF.

The chain uses TRBV6-2 or TRBV6-3 and TRBJ1-2; TCRdb's D gene call, TRBD1, goes unchecked for lack of DNA. This CDR3 comprises 15 residues. From germline, CDR1 is MNHEY and CDR2 SVGEGT. The CDR3 is CASSLTANRDRRYTF.

J is TRBJ2-1 and V is TRBV4-1. Per germline, CDR1 MGHRA and CDR2 YSYEKL. The CDR3 covers 15 residues. CDR3 protein: CASSQDSQGINEQFF.

V usage is TRBV7-9 and J usage is TRBJ2-7; TCRdb's assignment of TRBD1 cannot be checked, as there is no DNA. The germline gives CDR1 SEHNR, CDR2 FQNEAQ (reference sequence). The CDR3 is 15 residues long. The CDR3 loop reads CASSWDRGSHYEQYF. The whole variable domain, remainder taken from reference TRBV7-9 and TRBJ2-7, is DTGVSQNPRHKITKRGQNVTFRCDPISEHNRLYWYRQTLGQGPEFLTYFQNEAQLEKSRLLSDRFSAERPKGSFSTLEIQRTEQGDSAMYLCASSWDRGSHYEQYFGPGTRLTVT.

The V gene is TRBV29-1, the J gene TRBJ2-2. Germline V gives CDR1 SQVTM, CDR2 ANQGSEA. The CDR3 contains 12 residues. The CDR3 loop is CSVVANTGELFF.

The chain employs TRBV12-3 or TRBV12-4 and TRBJ1-1. CDR3 length: 13 residues. The chain's CDR3 is CASSSGLSTEAFF.

The V gene is TRBV12-3 or TRBV12-4, the J gene TRBJ1-2; there is no DNA to check the TCRdb D call of TRBD1. CDR3 length: 13 amino acids. This CDR3 reads CASSSDRGGGYTF.

The V call is TRBV7-9, the J call TRBJ2-5; TCRdb reports TRBD2, a call that lacks DNA to check it against. CDR1 is SEHNR, CDR2 FQNEAQ, per germline (reference sequence). The CDR3 runs 13 residues. This CDR3 reads CASSLGWRETQYF.

V is TRBV19 and J is TRBJ2-7. Germline lookup yields CDR1 LNHDA and CDR2 SQIVND (reference sequence). The length of the CDR3 is 12 residues. CDR3 region: CASSSSAYEQYF.

This rearrangement joins TRBV29-1 to TRBJ2-2. In germline, CDR1 is SQVTM, CDR2 ANQGSEA. CDR3 length equals 14 residues. CDR3: CSAPVRANTGELFF.

This rearrangement joins TRBV4-3 to TRBJ1-2; TCRdb lists TRBD1, though no DNA is available to test this call. The germline V gene encodes CDR1 LGHNA and CDR2 YSLEER. The CDR3 loop spans 17 amino acids. CDR3 sequence: CASSRNKNSGTNYGYTF.

This chain joins TRBV29-1 and TRBJ2-2; the D call from TCRdb, TRBD2, cannot be confirmed without DNA. CDR1 is SQVTM, CDR2 ANQGSEA, per germline. The CDR3 sequence is 15 residues long. CDR3 sequence reads: CSALTSGSEAGELFF.

The rearrangement links TRBV28 to TRBJ1-1; TCRdb calls TRBD1, which cannot be checked without DNA. The CDR3 totals 16 residues. Germline CDR1 MDHEN, CDR2 SYDVKM. The CDR3 here is CASSWRGDVSNTEAFF.

The CDR3 loop is CASSLRLDSSSEQYF. This chain links TRBV27 with TRBJ2-7. Germline CDR1 reads MNHEY; CDR2 reads SMNVEV (reference sequence). The CDR3 is made up of 15 amino acids.

This chain links TRBV12-3 or TRBV12-4 with TRBJ1-1. This CDR3 contains 12 residues. The CDR3 reads CASSYSNIEAFF.

The chain couples TRBV7-6 to TRBJ2-7; TCRdb outputs TRBD1, but without DNA this stays unchecked. Germline CDR1 is SGHVS and CDR2 is FNYEAQ. The CDR3 has 13 residues. The CDR3 loop reads CASSHGTTYEQYF.

The V gene is TRBV6-5, the J gene TRBJ2-7; checking the TCRdb D call of TRBD2 is not possible without DNA. Germline V lookup: CDR1 MNHEY, CDR2 SVGAGI. The CDR3 is 17 amino acids. CDR3 sequence reads: CASSYSLASGGPYEQYF.

V usage is TRBV7-6 and J usage is TRBJ2-7. Germline lookup yields CDR1 SGHVS and CDR2 FNYEAQ. The CDR3 runs 14 residues. The CDR3 loop reads CASSLTGASYEQYF.